This T cell receptor beta chain was found in a study of blood T cell repertoires in COVID-19. At the level of the study: Sources were T cells, B-cell-depleted T cells, or PBMCs; the material itself was cDNA or gDNA.

The data were produced by immunoSEQ multiplex PCR, yet TCRdb's version contains in-frame clones alone and is incomplete. Seen here are 77,000 or so clones, approximately 85% observed once, and the top ten hold 5.1%. This receptor was obtained from a man older than 75 with acute or convalescent COVID-19. The source material was peripheral blood.

As DNA, the CDR3 is TGCGCCAGCAGCGAAGAGGCCCTGGGCACAGATACGCAGTATTTT. Translation gives CASSEEALGTDTQYF. This chain links TRBV10-1 with TRBJ2-3; D gene ambiguous. V lost 6 bases, J lost 1 base, and 14 bases lay in between. The length of the CDR3 is 15 residues. Per the germline V gene, CDR1 is WNHNN and CDR2 is SYGVQD (reference sequence).